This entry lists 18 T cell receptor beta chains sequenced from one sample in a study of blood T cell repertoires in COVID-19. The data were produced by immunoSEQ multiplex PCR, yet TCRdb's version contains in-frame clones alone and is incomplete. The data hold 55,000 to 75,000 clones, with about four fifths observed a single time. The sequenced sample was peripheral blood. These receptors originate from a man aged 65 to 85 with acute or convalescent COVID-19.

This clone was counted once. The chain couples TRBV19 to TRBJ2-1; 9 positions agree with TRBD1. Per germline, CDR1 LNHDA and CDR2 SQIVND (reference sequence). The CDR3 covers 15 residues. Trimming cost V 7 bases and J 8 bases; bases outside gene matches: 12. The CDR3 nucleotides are TGTGCCAGTACCGAATCCGGGACAGGGAATGATGAGCAGTTCTTC. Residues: CASTESGTGNDEQFF.

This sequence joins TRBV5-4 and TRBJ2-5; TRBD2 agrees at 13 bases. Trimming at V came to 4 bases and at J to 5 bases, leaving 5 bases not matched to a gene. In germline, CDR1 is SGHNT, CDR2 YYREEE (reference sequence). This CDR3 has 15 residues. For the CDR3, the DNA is TGTGCCAGCAGCCAGGGACTAGCGGGACGCGAGACCCAGTACTTC. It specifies CASSQGLAGRETQYF.

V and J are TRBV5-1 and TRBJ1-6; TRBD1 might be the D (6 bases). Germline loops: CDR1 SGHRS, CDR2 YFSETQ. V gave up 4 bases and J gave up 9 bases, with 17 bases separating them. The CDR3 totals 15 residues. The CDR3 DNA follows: TGCGCCAGCAGCCCCGAACAGGGATTGAGTTCACCCCTCCACTTT. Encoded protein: CASSPEQGLSSPLHF.

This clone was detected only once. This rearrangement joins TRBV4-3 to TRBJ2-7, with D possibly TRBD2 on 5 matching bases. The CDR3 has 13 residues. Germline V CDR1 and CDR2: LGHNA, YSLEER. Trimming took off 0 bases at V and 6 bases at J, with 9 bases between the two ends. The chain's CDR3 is CASSQEVGAEQYF. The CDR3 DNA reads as TGCGCCAGCAGCCAAGAGGTGGGAGCCGAGCAGTACTTC.

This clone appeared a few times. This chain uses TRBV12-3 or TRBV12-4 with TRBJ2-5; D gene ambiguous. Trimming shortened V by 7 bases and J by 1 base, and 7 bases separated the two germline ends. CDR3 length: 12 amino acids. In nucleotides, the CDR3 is TGTGCCAGCAATTCGGGCCAAGAGACCCAGTACTTC. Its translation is CASNSGQETQYF.

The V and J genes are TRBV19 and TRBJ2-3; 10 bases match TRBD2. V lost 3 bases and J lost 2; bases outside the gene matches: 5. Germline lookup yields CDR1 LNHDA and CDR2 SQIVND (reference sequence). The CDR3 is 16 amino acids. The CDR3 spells CASSILAGANTDTQYF. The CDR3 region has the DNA TGTGCCAGTAGTATTCTAGCGGGAGCGAACACAGATACGCAGTATTTT. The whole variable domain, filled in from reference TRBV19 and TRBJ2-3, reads DGGITQSPKYLFRKEGQNVTLSCEQNLNHDAMYWYRQDPGQGLRLIYYSQIVNDFQKGDIAEGYSVSREKKESFPLTVTSAQKNPTAFYLCASSILAGANTDTQYFGPGTRLTVL.

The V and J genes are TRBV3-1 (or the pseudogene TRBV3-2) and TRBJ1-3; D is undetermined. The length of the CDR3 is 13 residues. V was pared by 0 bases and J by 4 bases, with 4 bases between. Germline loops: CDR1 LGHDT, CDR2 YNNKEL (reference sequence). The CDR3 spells CASSQDIGNTIYF. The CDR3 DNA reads TGTGCCAGCAGCCAAGATATAGGAAACACCATATATTTT.

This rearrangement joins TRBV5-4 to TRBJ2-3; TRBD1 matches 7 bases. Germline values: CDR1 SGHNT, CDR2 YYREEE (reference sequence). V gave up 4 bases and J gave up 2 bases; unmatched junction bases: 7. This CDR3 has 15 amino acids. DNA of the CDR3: TGTGCCAGCAGCCCGACCGGGACAGACACAGATACGCAGTATTTT. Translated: CASSPTGTDTDTQYF.

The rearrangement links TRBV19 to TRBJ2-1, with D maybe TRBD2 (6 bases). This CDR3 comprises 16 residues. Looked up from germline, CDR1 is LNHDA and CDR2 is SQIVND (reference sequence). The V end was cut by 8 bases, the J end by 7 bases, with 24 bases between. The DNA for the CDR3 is TGTGCCAGTGCCGGGATCGGGACTCCCGAGGGTAATGAGCAGTTCTTC. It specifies CASAGIGTPEGNEQFF.

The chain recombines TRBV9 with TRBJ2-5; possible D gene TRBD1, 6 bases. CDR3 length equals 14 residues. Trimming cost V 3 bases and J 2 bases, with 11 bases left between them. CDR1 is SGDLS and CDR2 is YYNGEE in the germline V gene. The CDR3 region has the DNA TGTGCCAGCAGCGCCCAGACAGGACAAGAGACCCAGTACTTC. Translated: CASSAQTGQETQYF.

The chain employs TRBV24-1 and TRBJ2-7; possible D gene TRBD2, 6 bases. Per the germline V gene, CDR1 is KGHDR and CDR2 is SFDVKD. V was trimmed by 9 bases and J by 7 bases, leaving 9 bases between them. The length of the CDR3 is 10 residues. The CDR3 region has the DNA TGTGCCACCCACGGGGGTGAGCAGTACTTC. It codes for CATHGGEQYF.

The CDR3 DNA sequence: TGTGCCAGCAGCCAAGTCTTCGGGGCGGGAGTTATCGGGGAGCTGTTTTTT. Its protein is CASSQVFGAGVIGELFF. V gene TRBV3-1 (or the pseudogene TRBV3-2) combines with J gene TRBJ2-2, with 7 bases fitting TRBD2. The trim removed 1 base at V and 7 bases at J, leaving 12 bases unmatched. CDR1 and CDR2 from the germline V gene are LGHDT and YNNKEL (reference sequence). This CDR3 has 17 amino acids.

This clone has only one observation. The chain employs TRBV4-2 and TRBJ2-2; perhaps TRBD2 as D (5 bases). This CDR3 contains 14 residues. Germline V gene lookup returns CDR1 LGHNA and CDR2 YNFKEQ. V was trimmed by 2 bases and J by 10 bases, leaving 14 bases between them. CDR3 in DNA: TGTGCCAGCAGCCAAAAGGCGGGCGACTCGGAGCTGTTTTTT. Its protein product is CASSQKAGDSELFF.

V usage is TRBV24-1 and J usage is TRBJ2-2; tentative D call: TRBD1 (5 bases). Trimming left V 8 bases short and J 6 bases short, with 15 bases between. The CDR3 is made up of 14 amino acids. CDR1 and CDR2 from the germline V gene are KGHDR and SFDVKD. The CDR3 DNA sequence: TGTGCCACCAAGGACAAGGCGTCCTCCGGGGAGCTGTTTTTT. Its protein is CATKDKASSGELFF.

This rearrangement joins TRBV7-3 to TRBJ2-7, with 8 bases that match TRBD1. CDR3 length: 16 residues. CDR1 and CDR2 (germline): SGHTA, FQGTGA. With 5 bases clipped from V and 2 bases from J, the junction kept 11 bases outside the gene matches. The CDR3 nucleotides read TGTGCCAGCAGCCCTCAGGGGGCTAGCCGACCCTACGAGCAGTACTTC. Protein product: CASSPQGASRPYEQYF.

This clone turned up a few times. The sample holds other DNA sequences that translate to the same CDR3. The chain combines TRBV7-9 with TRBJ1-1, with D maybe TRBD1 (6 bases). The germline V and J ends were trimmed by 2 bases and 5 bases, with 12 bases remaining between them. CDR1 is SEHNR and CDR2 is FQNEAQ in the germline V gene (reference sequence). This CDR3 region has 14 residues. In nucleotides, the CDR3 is TGTGCCAGCAGCTTATACAGGGATGGGACTGAAGCTTTCTTT. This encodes CASSLYRDGTEAFF.

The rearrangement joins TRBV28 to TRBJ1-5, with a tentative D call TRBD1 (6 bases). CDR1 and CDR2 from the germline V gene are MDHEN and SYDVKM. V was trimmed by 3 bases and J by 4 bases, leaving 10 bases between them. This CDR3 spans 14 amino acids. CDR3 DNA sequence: TGTGCCAGCAGTTTCGGGCAGGGGAATCAGCCCCAGCATTTT. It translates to CASSFGQGNQPQHF.

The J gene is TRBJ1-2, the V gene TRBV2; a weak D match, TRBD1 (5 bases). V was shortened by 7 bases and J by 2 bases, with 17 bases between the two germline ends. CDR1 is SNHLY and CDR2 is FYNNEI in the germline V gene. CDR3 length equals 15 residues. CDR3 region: CASTRRGTANYGYTF. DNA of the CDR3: TGTGCCAGCACCCGAAGGGGTACAGCAAACTATGGCTACACCTTC. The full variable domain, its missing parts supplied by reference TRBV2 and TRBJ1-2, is EPEVTQTPSHQVTQMGQEVILRCVPISNHLYFYWYRQILGQKVEFLVSFYNNEISEKSEIFDDQFSVERPDGSNFTLKIRSTKLEDSAMYFCASTRRGTANYGYTFGSGTRLTVV.